This is a list of T cell receptor beta chains from one sample in a study of vaccination and CD4 T cells after COVID-19. The antigens of these receptors remain unknown. TCRdb processed the PCR reads anew with MiXCR; each CDR3 protein has one entry. The sample contains about 5,600 distinct CDR3 sequences, approximately 40% of which appear only once. The sample was CD4+ T cells from blood, cultured in vitro. The source is a human donor in good health. CDR3s include the opening cysteine and the closing phenylalanine or tryptophan. Fields, in order: J gene, V gene, CDR3 protein.

J gene: TRBJ2-3; V gene: TRBV2; CDR3 protein: CASSKDLASTDTQYF
J gene: TRBJ1-5; V gene: TRBV6-1; CDR3 protein: CASSQATDGLQPQHF
J gene: TRBJ2-2; V gene: TRBV7-8; CDR3 protein: CASSRTGDSNTGELFF
J gene: TRBJ1-5; V gene: TRBV20-1; CDR3 protein: CSARSQANQPQHF
J gene: TRBJ1-6; V gene: TRBV6-5; CDR3 protein: CASSYRASSYNSPLHF
J gene: TRBJ1-6; V gene: TRBV19; CDR3 protein: CASSPGGSSYNSPLHF
J gene: TRBJ1-2; V gene: TRBV20-1; CDR3 protein: CSAPGQAFYGYTF
J gene: TRBJ1-2; V gene: TRBV5-1; CDR3 protein: CASSLGERVYGYTF
J gene: TRBJ1-5; V gene: TRBV5-1; CDR3 protein: CASSRTTGSNQPQHF
J gene: TRBJ1-2; V gene: TRBV5-6; CDR3 protein: CASSLLTEILSYGYTF
J gene: TRBJ2-3; V gene: TRBV7-8; CDR3 protein: CASSPRADTQYF
J gene: TRBJ1-2; V gene: TRBV7-6; CDR3 protein: CASSPGGYGYTF
J gene: TRBJ2-1; V gene: TRBV6-4; CDR3 protein: CASSDRGGDTNEQFF
J gene: TRBJ2-7; V gene: TRBV20-1; CDR3 protein: CSAILPNHRGLAYEQYF
J gene: TRBJ1-3; V gene: TRBV6-2/TRBV6-3; CDR3 protein: CASSYDGSSGNTIYF
J gene: TRBJ1-3; V gene: TRBV11-1; CDR3 protein: CASSSRTGFGNTIYF
J gene: TRBJ2-7; V gene: TRBV11-2; CDR3 protein: CASSRPRDTELNEQYF
J gene: TRBJ1-2; V gene: TRBV20-1; CDR3 protein: CSASPSYGYTF
J gene: TRBJ1-6; V gene: TRBV27; CDR3 protein: CASSPDRGDSPLHF
J gene: TRBJ2-3; V gene: TRBV11-2; CDR3 protein: CASSQFPLATDTQYF
J gene: TRBJ1-2; V gene: TRBV7-2; CDR3 protein: CASRPSGSRGYTF
J gene: TRBJ1-2; V gene: TRBV7-9; CDR3 protein: CASSPPGRYGYTF
J gene: TRBJ2-3; V gene: TRBV6-1; CDR3 protein: CASSATGNRDTQYF
J gene: TRBJ1-1; V gene: TRBV2; CDR3 protein: CASSEAVSGNTEAFF
J gene: TRBJ2-3; V gene: TRBV6-1; CDR3 protein: CASTKGTSGSDTQYF
J gene: TRBJ2-7; V gene: TRBV6-2/TRBV6-3; CDR3 protein: CASKEVAGGRTYEQYF
J gene: TRBJ1-2; V gene: TRBV21-1; CDR3 protein: CASDAGPTDGYTF
J gene: TRBJ1-5; V gene: TRBV19; CDR3 protein: CASSPSHTGSGQPQHF
J gene: TRBJ2-1; V gene: TRBV20-1; CDR3 protein: CSASPGGTHEQFF
J gene: TRBJ1-1; V gene: TRBV2; CDR3 protein: CAIGENTEAFF
J gene: TRBJ1-6; V gene: TRBV7-2; CDR3 protein: CASSLTPGISYNSPLHF
J gene: TRBJ2-6; V gene: TRBV20-1; CDR3 protein: CSASYDQSTFSGANVLTF
J gene: TRBJ1-2; V gene: TRBV19; CDR3 protein: CASTRRDIDGYTF
J gene: TRBJ2-2; V gene: TRBV7-2; CDR3 protein: CASSSVAGSNTGELFF
J gene: TRBJ2-7; V gene: TRBV2; CDR3 protein: CASRDGTLGEQYF
J gene: TRBJ1-5; V gene: TRBV6-4; CDR3 protein: CTSSEDSNQPQHF
J gene: TRBJ1-6; V gene: TRBV5-6; CDR3 protein: CASSLAVGGGNSPLHF
J gene: TRBJ2-1; V gene: TRBV6-4; CDR3 protein: CASSDSSGGANEQFF
J gene: TRBJ2-7; V gene: TRBV10-1; CDR3 protein: CASSYSGGEQYF
J gene: TRBJ1-5; V gene: TRBV6-1; CDR3 protein: CASRRTGSGNQPQHF